This TCR beta chain was captured in a study of human T cells and chemical hapten exposure. This clonotype was found a few times. V gave up 2 bases and J gave up 4 bases, with 5 bases separating them. The CDR3 is 13 residues long. In germline, CDR1 is SNHLY, CDR2 FYNNEI. In the library, unique molecular identifiers were attached to individual cDNA molecules. TCRdb called the 5' RACE reads again in MiXCR, with one record for every CDR3 protein. The sample has under 150,000 distinct CDR3 sequences; roughly 18% are singletons. The total RNA was obtained from whole blood that was not fractionated. The source of this sequence is a human donor in good health. The chain is built from TRBV2 and TRBJ1-4; the D is unclear. CDR3 sequence reads: CASSEQFNEKLFF. The CDR3 nucleotides are TGTGCCAGCAGTGAACAGTTTAATGAAAAACTGTTTTTT.